The 21 T cell receptor beta chains below come from one sample, sequenced in a study of human T cells and chemical hapten exposure. TCRdb re-called the RACE reads through MiXCR, storing one row per CDR3 protein. The data hold about 82,000 distinct CDR3 sequences, with 10% to 15% observed a single time. Regarding time point: patch test 3, about 24 weeks after DPC sensitization. Treatment denoted: therapeutic diphenylcyclopropenone sensitization with weekly scalp DPC. Sample: whole blood, taken in connection with sensitization to the hapten diphenylcyclopropenone (DPC). These TCRs come from a woman in her forties or fifties with alopecia areata. Some clones in this sample may be carry-over from other donors' samples.

This clonotype was detected ten times or more. This chain uses TRBV2 with TRBJ1-1, with 9 bases fitting TRBD1. V dropped 6 bases and J dropped 4; count of bases not matched to a gene: 6. CDR1 is SNHLY and CDR2 is FYNNEI in the germline V gene. The CDR3 consists of 14 residues. The CDR3 loop is CASRGQGWSTEAFF. The CDR3 bases are TGTGCCAGCAGGGGACAGGGTTGGAGCACTGAAGCTTTCTTT. Based on the CDR3 plus reference TRBV2 and TRBJ1-1, the full variable domain is EPEVTQTPSHQVTQMGQEVILRCVPISNHLYFYWYRQILGQKVEFLVSFYNNEISEKSEIFDDQFSVERPDGSNFTLKIRSTKLEDSAMYFCASRGQGWSTEAFFGQGTRLTVV.

This clonotype has ten or more counts. J is TRBJ2-7 and V is TRBV30; possible D gene TRBD1, 5 bases. Between the trimmed V and J ends, which lost 0 bases and 3 bases, there was a span of 12 bases. Germline CDR1 and CDR2: GTSNPN and SVGIG (reference sequence). This CDR3 has 14 amino acids. The CDR3 here is CAWSVQADYYEQYF. CDR3 DNA: TGTGCCTGGAGTGTACAGGCGGATTACTACGAGCAGTACTTC.

CDR3 in amino acids: CASSLGALGQSYEQYF. As DNA, the CDR3 is TGCGCCAGCAGCTTGGGAGCATTGGGCCAATCCTACGAGCAGTACTTC. This rearrangement joins TRBV5-1 to TRBJ2-7; D is unresolved. The CDR3 runs to 16 residues. Germline CDR1 SGHRS, CDR2 YFSETQ. Trimming cost V 0 bases and J 1 base, with 14 bases left between them.

This clonotype was counted only a few times. The chain links TRBV4-2 to TRBJ2-1; 11 nucleotides align to TRBD2. Per germline, CDR1 LGHNA and CDR2 YNFKEQ. The CDR3 runs to 15 residues. Trimming removed 2 bases from V and 7 bases from J; junction bases left unmatched: 4. The DNA of the CDR3 is TGTGCCAGCAGCCAATTAGCGGGAGGGCCGAATGAGCAGTTCTTC. Translating gives CASSQLAGGPNEQFF.

The sample holds a few counts of this clonotype. The rearrangement joins TRBV7-6 to TRBJ2-2; unclear D gene. This CDR3 is 17 amino acids long. Between the trimmed V and J ends, which lost 2 bases and 3 bases, there was a span of 16 bases. Looked up from germline, CDR1 is SGHVS and CDR2 is FNYEAQ. In nucleotides, the CDR3 is TGTGCCAGCAGCTTAATTCCAGTGCCCGTGGACACCGGGGAGCTGTTTTTT. Translation gives CASSLIPVPVDTGELFF.

The table lists this clonotype with many counts. A junction boundary mismatches the germline segment, possibly from a read error. The gene calls are TRBV12-3 or TRBV12-4 and TRBJ1-2, with D possibly being TRBD1 (6 bases). There are 11 residues in the CDR3. As DNA, the CDR3 is TGTGCCAGCAGTTTAACAGGGACCATTATCTTC. This gives the protein CASSLTGTIIF.

This clonotype was counted at least ten times. CDR3 sequence reads: CASSRSYQRYAYEQYF. CDR3 sequence (DNA): TGTGCCAGCAGTCGGAGTTACCAGCGGTACGCCTACGAGCAGTACTTC. V usage is TRBV7-6 and J usage is TRBJ2-7; possible D gene TRBD2, 5 bases. This CDR3 spans 16 amino acids. Germline V lookup: CDR1 SGHVS, CDR2 FNYEAQ. Trimming pared 6 bases from V and 2 bases from J, leaving 20 bases between. Full variable domain (rest looked up from reference TRBV7-6 and TRBJ2-7): GAGVSQSPRYKVTKRGQDVALRCDPISGHVSLYWYRQALGQGPEFLTYFNYEAQQDKSGLPNDRFSAERPEGSISTLTIQRTEQRDSAMYRCASSRSYQRYAYEQYFGPGTRLTVT.

The genes are TRBV5-1 and TRBJ2-4, with D unclear. CDR1 and CDR2 from the germline V gene are SGHRS and YFSETQ. The CDR3 totals 15 residues. V was cut by 0 bases and J by 0 bases, with 7 bases left in between. The CDR3 DNA is TGCGCCAGCAGCTTGGGTTCTTTAGCCAAAAACATTCAGTACTTC. This codes for CASSLGSLAKNIQYF.

V and J are TRBV20-1 and TRBJ2-1, with 7 bases fitting TRBD1. This CDR3 spans 17 amino acids. Germline V gene lookup returns CDR1 DFQATT and CDR2 SNEGSKA (reference sequence). The V gene end was trimmed by 1 base and the J gene end by 1 base; junction bases not matched to a gene: 10. CDR3 DNA: TGCAGTGCTAGAGGAGTTGAGGGGGCGTCGTCCTACAATGAGCAGTTCTTC. Amino acids: CSARGVEGASSYNEQFF.

This clonotype has at least ten counts. J is TRBJ2-5 and V is TRBV29-1, with D tentatively TRBD1 (6 bases). The germline V gene encodes CDR1 SQVTM and CDR2 ANQGSEA. The CDR3 sequence is 14 residues long. V was pared by 5 bases and J by 1 base, with 14 bases between. CDR3 bases: TGCAGCGTTACAGGGAGAGAGTTCCAAGAGACCCAGTACTTC. Its protein product is CSVTGREFQETQYF.

In its sample, this clonotype was seen a few times. The rearrangement joins TRBV29-1 to TRBJ2-4; D gene ambiguous. The V end lost 0 bases, the J end lost 8 bases, and 11 bases lay between the germline ends. The CDR3 loop spans 13 amino acids. Germline CDR1 SQVTM, CDR2 ANQGSEA. Written as DNA, the CDR3 is TGCAGCGTTGAAGAATTTCCCCGAGACATTCAGTACTTC. Its translation is CSVEEFPRDIQYF. Together with reference TRBV29-1 and TRBJ2-4, the CDR3 gives the full variable domain: SAVISQKPSRDICQRGTSLTIQCQVDSQVTMMFWYRQQPGQSLTLIATANQGSEATYESGFVIDKFPISRPNLTFSTLTVSNMSPEDSSIYLCSVEEFPRDIQYFGAGTRLSVL.

The V and J genes are TRBV11-3 and TRBJ1-1; TRBD1 is a possible D gene (5 bases). V was trimmed by 5 bases and J by 5 bases, leaving 18 bases between them. Per germline, CDR1 SGHNT and CDR2 YENEEA. The CDR3 contains 15 residues. The CDR3 DNA reads TGTGCCAGCAGCCCGGGGCAGGGTGTTGCGACTGAAGCTTTCTTT. This encodes CASSPGQGVATEAFF.

CDR3 sequence: CASSLAVSKTYEQYF. As DNA, the CDR3 is TGCGCCAGCAGCTTGGCCGTCTCGAAGACCTACGAGCAGTACTTC. V and J are TRBV5-1 and TRBJ2-7; D gene unclear. CDR1 is SGHRS, CDR2 YFSETQ, per germline. This CDR3 contains 15 residues. The V end was cut by 0 bases, the J end by 2 bases, with 12 bases between. Full variable domain (remainder filled in from reference TRBV5-1 and TRBJ2-7): KAGVTQTPRYLIKTRGQQVTLSCSPISGHRSVSWYQQTPGQGLQFLFEYFSETQRNKGNFPGRFSGRQFSNSRSEMNVSTLELGDSALYLCASSLAVSKTYEQYFGPGTRLTVT.

The chain recombines TRBV5-1 with TRBJ1-4, with D uncertain. This CDR3 spans 13 amino acids. With 3 bases removed from V and 7 bases from J, the gap between germline ends came to 10 bases. Germline CDR1 is SGHRS and CDR2 is YFSETQ. The CDR3 sequence is CASSWEGVEKLFF. The CDR3 region has the DNA TGCGCCAGCAGCTGGGAGGGCGTTGAAAAACTGTTTTTT.

This chain connects TRBV18 to TRBJ1-1, with D uncertain. The CDR3 runs to 12 residues. The germline V gene has CDR1 KGHSH and CDR2 LQKENI. V was trimmed by 0 bases and J by 4 bases, leaving 3 bases between them. Here the CDR3 reads CASSPPGTEAFF. For the CDR3, the DNA is TGTGCCAGCTCACCACCGGGCACTGAAGCTTTCTTT. Based on the CDR3 plus reference TRBV18 and TRBJ1-1, the full variable domain is NAGVMQNPRHLVRRRGQEARLRCSPMKGHSHVYWYRQLPEEGLKFMVYLQKENIIDESGMPKERFSAEFPKEGPSILRIQQVVRGDSAAYFCASSPPGTEAFFGQGTRLTVV.

This sequence joins TRBV5-6 and TRBJ2-5; no firm D call. V lost 4 bases and J lost 7, with 11 bases in between. CDR3 size: 12 residues. CDR1 is SGHDT and CDR2 is YYEEEE in the germline V gene. The CDR3 DNA reads TGTGCCAGCAGCGCCCCGGCTGGGACCCAGTACTTC. Amino acid sequence: CASSAPAGTQYF.

This clonotype came up many times. The junction and the germline gene differ at one end; a read error may be behind it. The chain recombines TRBV12-3 or TRBV12-4 with TRBJ2-4, with D maybe TRBD2 (5 bases). CDR3 length: 13 amino acids. In nucleotides, the CDR3 is TGTGCCACCAGTGAGGGCCTCGGAAACATTCAGTACTTC. Translated, it gives CATSEGLGNIQYF.

The V call is TRBV5-1, the J call TRBJ2-1, with D perhaps matching TRBD1 (5 bases). The CDR3 length is 15 residues. The germline V gene encodes CDR1 SGHRS and CDR2 YFSETQ. V was shortened by 0 bases and J by 3 bases, with 10 bases between the two germline ends. The CDR3 DNA reads as TGCGCCAGCAGCTTGGACCAGGGCCTCTACAATGAGCAGTTCTTC. It encodes CASSLDQGLYNEQFF.

This clonotype turned up a few times. The chain employs TRBV20-1 and TRBJ2-1; 10 bases fit TRBD2. This CDR3 comprises 16 residues. The junction had 5 bases not matched to a gene; V was cut back by 2 bases and J by 1 base. Germline-derived CDR1 and CDR2 are DFQATT and SNEGSKA (reference sequence). CDR3 protein: CSARRLAGASYNEQFF. CDR3 coding DNA: TGCAGTGCTAGACGTCTAGCGGGAGCGTCCTACAATGAGCAGTTCTTC.

This clonotype was seen repeatedly, ten times or more. The chain joins TRBV7-9 to TRBJ2-1, with D tentatively TRBD1 (5 bases). This CDR3 has 13 residues. Trimming shortened V by 2 bases and J by 9 bases, and 11 bases separated the two germline ends. Germline V CDR1 and CDR2: SEHNR, FQNEAQ (reference sequence). CDR3 amino acids: CASSLPRVGEQFF. CDR3 bases: TGTGCCAGCAGCTTACCCAGGGTCGGTGAGCAGTTCTTC.

This clonotype was seen at least ten times. The chain has TRBV7-2 and TRBJ2-3; D is unclear. The germline CDR1 and CDR2 sequences are SGHTA and FQGNSA. The CDR3 has 15 residues. Between the trimmed V and J ends, which lost 4 bases and 2 bases, there was a span of 13 bases. The CDR3 DNA reads as TGTGCCAGCAGCTCGCCCCCGGGTCCCACAGATACGCAGTATTTT. Translating it yields CASSSPPGPTDTQYF. The complete variable domain, with remaining parts taken from reference TRBV7-2 and TRBJ2-3, reads GAGVSQSPSNKVTEKGKDVELRCDPISGHTALYWYRQSLGQGLEFLIYFQGNSAPDKSGLPSDRFSAERTGGSVSTLTIQRTQQEDSAVYLCASSSPPGPTDTQYFGPGTRLTVL.